The rows below give T cell receptor beta chains drawn from one sample of a study of blood T cell repertoires in COVID-19. The method was immunoSEQ multiplex PCR; TCRdb's version includes in-frame clones alone and lacks a portion of them. Altogether under 250,000 clones are present, just over 85% being singletons, with the ten largest covering about 9.9%. What was sequenced was peripheral blood. The receptors here all came from a man in his fifties with COVID-19, enrolled during active disease. Both conserved end residues are trimmed from each CDR3. Each record gives: V gene, CDR3 protein.

V: TRBV28
CDR3: ASNGQGADYGYT

V: TRBV2
CDR3: ASSEGPGTYQPQH

V: TRBV19
CDR3: ASIGLARATEAF

V: TRBV5-4
CDR3: ASSLAGGYGYT

V: TRBV2
CDR3: ASRPGTGLLPYWI

V: TRBV7-8
CDR3: ASSQMWGGSYEQY

V: TRBV3-1/TRBV3-2
CDR3: ASSQYQGQSPLH

V: TRBV6-5
CDR3: ASSLTTGNQPQH

V: TRBV9
CDR3: ASSEAQYTEAF

V: TRBV7-3
CDR3: ASSLRKAVLEAF

V: TRBV10-2
CDR3: ASSESGGSLSGYT

V: TRBV6-2/TRBV6-3
CDR3: ASSFSGGSGRTQY

V: TRBV15
CDR3: ATSRVSYGELF

V: TRBV5-1
CDR3: ASSLAGTVGNTIY

V: TRBV6-1
CDR3: ASSVDRDRDNYGYT

V: TRBV30
CDR3: AWTLSPDATNEKLF

V: TRBV19
CDR3: ASSMVRQVSNQPQH